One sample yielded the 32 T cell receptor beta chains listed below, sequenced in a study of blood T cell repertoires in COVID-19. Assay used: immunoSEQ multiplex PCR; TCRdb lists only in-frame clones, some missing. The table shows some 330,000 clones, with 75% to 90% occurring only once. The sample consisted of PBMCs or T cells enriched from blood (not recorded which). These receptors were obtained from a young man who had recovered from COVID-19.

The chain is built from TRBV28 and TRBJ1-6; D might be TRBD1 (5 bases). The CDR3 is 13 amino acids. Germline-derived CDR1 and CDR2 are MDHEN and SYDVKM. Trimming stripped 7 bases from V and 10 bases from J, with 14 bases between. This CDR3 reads CASIGPGGSPLHF. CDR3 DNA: TGTGCCAGCATAGGACCGGGGGGATCACCCCTCCACTTT.

In DNA, the CDR3 is TGCGCCAGCAGCCCCAGGCGGGAGAGGGCTACAAGGGAGCAGTACTTC. Translated, it gives CASSPRRERATREQYF. This chain connects TRBV5-1 to TRBJ2-7; 7 bases match TRBD2. The CDR3 is 16 amino acids. V lost 4 bases to trimming and J lost 7 bases; unmatched junction nucleotides: 17. The V gene's germline CDR1 is SGHRS and CDR2 YFSETQ.

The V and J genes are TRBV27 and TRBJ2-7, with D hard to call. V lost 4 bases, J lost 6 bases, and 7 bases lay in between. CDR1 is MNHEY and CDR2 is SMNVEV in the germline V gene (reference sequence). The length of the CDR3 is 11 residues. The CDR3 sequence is CASSSGLEQYF. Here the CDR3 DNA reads TGTGCCAGCAGTTCTGGGCTCGAGCAGTACTTC.

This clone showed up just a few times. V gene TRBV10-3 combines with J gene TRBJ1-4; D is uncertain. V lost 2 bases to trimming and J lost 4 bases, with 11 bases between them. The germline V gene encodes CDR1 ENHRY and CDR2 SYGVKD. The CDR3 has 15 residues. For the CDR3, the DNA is TGTGCCATCAGTGAGGGAGGGTACGGTAATGAAAAACTGTTTTTT. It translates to CAISEGGYGNEKLFF.

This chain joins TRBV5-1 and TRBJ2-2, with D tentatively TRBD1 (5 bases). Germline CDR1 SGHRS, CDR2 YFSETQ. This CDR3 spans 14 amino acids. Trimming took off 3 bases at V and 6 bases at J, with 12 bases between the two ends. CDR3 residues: CASSYSRVAGELFF. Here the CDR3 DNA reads TGCGCCAGCAGCTACTCCAGGGTTGCCGGGGAGCTGTTTTTT.

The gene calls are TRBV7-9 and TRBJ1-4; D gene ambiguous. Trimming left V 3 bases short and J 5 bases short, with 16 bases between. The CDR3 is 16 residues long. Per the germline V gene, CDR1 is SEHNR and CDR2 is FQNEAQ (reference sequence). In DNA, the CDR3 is TGTGCCAGCAGCTTGGGTGGAGGACGGGCGAATGAAAAACTGTTTTTT. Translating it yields CASSLGGGRANEKLFF.

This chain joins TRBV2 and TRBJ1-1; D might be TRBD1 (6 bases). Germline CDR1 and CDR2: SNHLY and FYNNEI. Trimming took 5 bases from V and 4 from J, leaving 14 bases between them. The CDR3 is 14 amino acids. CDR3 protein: CASSPTGNPTEAFF. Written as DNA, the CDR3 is TGTGCCAGCAGTCCCACAGGGAATCCCACTGAAGCTTTCTTT.

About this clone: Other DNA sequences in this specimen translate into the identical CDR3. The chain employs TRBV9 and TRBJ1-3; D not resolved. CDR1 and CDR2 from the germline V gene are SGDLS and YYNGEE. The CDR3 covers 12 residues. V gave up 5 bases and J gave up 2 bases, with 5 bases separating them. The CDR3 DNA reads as TGTGCCAGCAGGGGCGCTGGAAACACCATATATTTT. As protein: CASRGAGNTIYF.

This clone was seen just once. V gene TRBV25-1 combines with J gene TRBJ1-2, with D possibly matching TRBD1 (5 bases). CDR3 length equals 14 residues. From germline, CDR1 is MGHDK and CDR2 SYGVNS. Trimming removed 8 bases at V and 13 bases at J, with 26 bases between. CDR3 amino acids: CASAYTGAYGYFTF. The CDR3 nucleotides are TGTGCCAGCGCATACACAGGCGCCTATGGCTATTTCACCTTC.

The chain's CDR3 is CASSETTGPETQYF. The CDR3 bases are TGCGCCAGCAGTGAGACAACAGGGCCAGAGACCCAGTACTTC. The chain uses TRBV10-1 and TRBJ2-5; D might be TRBD1 (6 bases). The CDR3 covers 14 residues. Trimming removed 2 bases at V and 4 bases at J, with 11 bases between. Germline values: CDR1 WNHNN, CDR2 SYGVQD (reference sequence).

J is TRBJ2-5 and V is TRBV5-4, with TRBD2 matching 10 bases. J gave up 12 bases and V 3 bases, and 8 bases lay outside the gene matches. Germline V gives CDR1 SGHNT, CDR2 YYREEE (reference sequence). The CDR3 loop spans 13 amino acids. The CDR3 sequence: CASSWASGGPKYF. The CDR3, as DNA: TGTGCCAGCAGCTGGGCTAGCGGGGGTCCTAAGTACTTC.

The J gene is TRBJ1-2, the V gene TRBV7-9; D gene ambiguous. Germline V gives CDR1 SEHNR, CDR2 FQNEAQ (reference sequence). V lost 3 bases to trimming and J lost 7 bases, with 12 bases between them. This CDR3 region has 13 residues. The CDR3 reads CASSLLQERGYTF. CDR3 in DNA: TGTGCCAGCAGCTTGCTTCAAGAGCGTGGCTACACCTTC.

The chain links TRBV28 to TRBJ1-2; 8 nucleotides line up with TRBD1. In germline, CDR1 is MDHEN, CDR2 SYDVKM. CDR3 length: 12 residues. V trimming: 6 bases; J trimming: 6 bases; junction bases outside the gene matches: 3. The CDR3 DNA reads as TGTGCCAGCAGATGGACAGGGAATGGCTACACCTTC. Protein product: CASRWTGNGYTF.

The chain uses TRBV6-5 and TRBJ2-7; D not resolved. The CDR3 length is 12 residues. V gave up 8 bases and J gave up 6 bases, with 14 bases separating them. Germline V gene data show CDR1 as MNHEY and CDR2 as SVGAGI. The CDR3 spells CASGSRKSEQYF. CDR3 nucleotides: TGTGCCAGCGGGTCTAGGAAGTCCGAGCAGTACTTC.

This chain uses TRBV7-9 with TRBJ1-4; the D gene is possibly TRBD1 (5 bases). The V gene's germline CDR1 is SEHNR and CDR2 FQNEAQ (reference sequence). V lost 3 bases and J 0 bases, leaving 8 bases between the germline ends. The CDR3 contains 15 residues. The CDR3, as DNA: TGTGCCAGCAGCTTCGACAGCGCAACTAATGAAAAACTGTTTTTT. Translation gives CASSFDSATNEKLFF.

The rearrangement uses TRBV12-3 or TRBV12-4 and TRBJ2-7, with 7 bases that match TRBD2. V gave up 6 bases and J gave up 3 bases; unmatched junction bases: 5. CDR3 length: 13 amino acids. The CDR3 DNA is TGTGCCAGCAGCATCCGGGACTACTACGAGCAGTACTTC. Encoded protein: CASSIRDYYEQYF.

This CDR3 is CSVSGTGNSYGYTF. CDR3 sequence (DNA): TGCAGCGTTTCCGGGACAGGGAATTCGTATGGCTACACCTTC. This chain uses TRBV29-1 with TRBJ1-2; 9 nucleotides line up with TRBD1. The germline gives CDR1 SQVTM, CDR2 ANQGSEA. The J segment lost 5 bases and the V segment lost 5 bases, leaving 9 bases of the junction unmatched. The CDR3 loop spans 14 amino acids.

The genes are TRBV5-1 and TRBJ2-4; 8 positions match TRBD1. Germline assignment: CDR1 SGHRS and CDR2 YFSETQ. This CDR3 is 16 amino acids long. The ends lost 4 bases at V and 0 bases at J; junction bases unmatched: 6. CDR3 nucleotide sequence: TGCGCCAGCAGCGCGGGACAGGCGGGAGCCAAAAACATTCAGTACTTC. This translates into CASSAGQAGAKNIQYF. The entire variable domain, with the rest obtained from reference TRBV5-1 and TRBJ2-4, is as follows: KAGVTQTPRYLIKTRGQQVTLSCSPISGHRSVSWYQQTPGQGLQFLFEYFSETQRNKGNFPGRFSGRQFSNSRSEMNVSTLELGDSALYLCASSAGQAGAKNIQYFGAGTRLSVL.

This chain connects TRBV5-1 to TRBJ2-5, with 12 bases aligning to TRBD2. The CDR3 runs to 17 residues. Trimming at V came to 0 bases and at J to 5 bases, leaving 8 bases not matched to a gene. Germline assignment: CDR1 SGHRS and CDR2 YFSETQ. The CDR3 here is CASSLGRTSGDLETQYF. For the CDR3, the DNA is TGCGCCAGCAGCTTGGGACGGACTAGCGGGGATTTGGAGACCCAGTACTTC.

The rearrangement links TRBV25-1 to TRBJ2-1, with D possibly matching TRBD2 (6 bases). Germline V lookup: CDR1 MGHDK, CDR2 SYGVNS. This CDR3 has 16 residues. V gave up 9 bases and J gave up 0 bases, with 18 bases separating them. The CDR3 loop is CARPPGGDGSYNEQFF. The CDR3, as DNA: TGTGCCAGACCCCCCGGCGGGGATGGCTCCTACAATGAGCAGTTCTTC.

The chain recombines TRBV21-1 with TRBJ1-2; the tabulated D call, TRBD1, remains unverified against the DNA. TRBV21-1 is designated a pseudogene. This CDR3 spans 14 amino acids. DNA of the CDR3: TGTGCCAGCAGACTTAGGGGGCGACGTAATGGCTACACCTTC. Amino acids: CASRLRGRRNGYTF.

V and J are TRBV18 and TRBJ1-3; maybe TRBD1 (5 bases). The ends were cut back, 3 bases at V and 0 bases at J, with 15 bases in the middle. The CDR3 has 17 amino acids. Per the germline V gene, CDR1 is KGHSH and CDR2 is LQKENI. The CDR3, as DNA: TGTGCCAGCTCACCTACCGGGACTCCCTCCTCTGGAAACACCATATATTTT. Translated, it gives CASSPTGTPSSGNTIYF.

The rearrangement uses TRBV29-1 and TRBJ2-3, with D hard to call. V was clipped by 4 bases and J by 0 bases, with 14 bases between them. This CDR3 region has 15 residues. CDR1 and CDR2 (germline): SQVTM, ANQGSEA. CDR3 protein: CSVVAITDSTDTQYF. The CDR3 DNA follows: TGCAGCGTTGTTGCGATCACTGATAGCACAGATACGCAGTATTTT.

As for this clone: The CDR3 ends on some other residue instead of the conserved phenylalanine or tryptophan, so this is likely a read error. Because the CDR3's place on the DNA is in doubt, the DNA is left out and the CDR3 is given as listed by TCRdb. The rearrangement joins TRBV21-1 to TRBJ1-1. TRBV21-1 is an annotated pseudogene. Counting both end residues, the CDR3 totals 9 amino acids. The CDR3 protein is CASSSRSSC.

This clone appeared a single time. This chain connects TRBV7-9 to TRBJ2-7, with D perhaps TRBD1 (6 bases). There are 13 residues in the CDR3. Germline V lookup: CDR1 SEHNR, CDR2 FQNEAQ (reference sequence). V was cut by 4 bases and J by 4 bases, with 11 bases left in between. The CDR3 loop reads CASSSSDSYEQYF. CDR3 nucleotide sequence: TGTGCCAGCAGCTCGTCGGACAGTTACGAGCAGTACTTC.

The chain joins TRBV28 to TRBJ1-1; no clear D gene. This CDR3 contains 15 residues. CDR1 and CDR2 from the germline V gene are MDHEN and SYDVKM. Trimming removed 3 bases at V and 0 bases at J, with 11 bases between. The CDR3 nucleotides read TGTGCCAGCAGTTTTCCACAAACGATGAACACTGAAGCTTTCTTT. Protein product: CASSFPQTMNTEAFF.

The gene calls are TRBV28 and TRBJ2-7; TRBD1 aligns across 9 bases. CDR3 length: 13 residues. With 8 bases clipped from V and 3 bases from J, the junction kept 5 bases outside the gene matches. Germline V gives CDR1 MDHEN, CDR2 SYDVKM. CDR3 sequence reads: CASRTGQGYEQYF. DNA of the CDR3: TGTGCCAGCCGAACGGGACAGGGCTACGAGCAGTACTTC.

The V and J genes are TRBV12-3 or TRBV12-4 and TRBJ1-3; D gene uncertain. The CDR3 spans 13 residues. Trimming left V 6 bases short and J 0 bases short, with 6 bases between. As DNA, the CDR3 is TGTGCCAGCAGACGAGTCTCTGGAAACACCATATATTTT. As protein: CASRRVSGNTIYF.

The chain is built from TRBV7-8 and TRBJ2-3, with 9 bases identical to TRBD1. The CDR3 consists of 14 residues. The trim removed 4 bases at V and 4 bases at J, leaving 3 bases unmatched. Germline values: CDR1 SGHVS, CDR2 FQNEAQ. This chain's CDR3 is CASSSRDRADTQYF. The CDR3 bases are TGTGCCAGCAGCTCCCGGGACAGGGCAGATACGCAGTATTTT.

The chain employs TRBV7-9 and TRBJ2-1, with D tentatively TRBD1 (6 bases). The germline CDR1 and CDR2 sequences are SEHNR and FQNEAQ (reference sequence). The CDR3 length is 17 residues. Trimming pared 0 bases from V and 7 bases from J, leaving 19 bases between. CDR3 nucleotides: TGTGCCAGCAGCTTAGCGAGGACAGCCGAGGACTTTAATGAGCAGTTCTTC. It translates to CASSLARTAEDFNEQFF.

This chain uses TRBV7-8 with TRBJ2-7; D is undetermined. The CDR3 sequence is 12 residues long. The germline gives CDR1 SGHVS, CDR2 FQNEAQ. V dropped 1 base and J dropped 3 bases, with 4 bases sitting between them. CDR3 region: CASSLVVYEQYF. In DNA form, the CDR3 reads TGTGCCAGCAGCTTAGTCGTCTACGAGCAGTACTTC.

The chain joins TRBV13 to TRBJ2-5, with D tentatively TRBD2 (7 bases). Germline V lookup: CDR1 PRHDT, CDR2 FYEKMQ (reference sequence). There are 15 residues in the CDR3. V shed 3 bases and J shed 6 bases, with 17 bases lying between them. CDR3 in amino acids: CASSFGGAGSKTQYF. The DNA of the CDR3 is TGTGCCAGCAGCTTTGGGGGGGCCGGGTCGAAGACCCAGTACTTC.